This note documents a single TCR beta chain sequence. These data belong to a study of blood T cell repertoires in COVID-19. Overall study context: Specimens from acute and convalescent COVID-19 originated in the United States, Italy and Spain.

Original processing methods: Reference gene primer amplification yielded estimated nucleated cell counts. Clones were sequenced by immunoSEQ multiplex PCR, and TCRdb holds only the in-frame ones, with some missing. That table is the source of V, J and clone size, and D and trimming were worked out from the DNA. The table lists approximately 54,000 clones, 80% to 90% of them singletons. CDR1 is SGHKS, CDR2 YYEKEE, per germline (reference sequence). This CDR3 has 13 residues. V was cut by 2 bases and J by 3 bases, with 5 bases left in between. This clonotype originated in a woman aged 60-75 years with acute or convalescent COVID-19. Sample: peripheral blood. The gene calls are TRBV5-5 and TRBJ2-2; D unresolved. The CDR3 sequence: CASSFQYTGELFF. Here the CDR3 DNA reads TGTGCCAGCAGCTTTCAGTACACCGGGGAGCTGTTTTTT.